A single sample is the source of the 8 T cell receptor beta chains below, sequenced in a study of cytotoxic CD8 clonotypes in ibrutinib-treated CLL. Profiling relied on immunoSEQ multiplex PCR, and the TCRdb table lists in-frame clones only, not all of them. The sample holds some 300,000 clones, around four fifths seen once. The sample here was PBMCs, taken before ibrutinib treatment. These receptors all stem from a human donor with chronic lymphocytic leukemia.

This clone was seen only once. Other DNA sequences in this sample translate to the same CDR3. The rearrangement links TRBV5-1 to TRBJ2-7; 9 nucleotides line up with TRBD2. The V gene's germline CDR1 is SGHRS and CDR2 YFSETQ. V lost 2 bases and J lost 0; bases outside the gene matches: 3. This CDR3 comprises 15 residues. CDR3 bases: TGCGCCAGCAGCTTCCTAGCGGGGAGCTCCTACGAGCAGTACTTC. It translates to CASSFLAGSSYEQYF.

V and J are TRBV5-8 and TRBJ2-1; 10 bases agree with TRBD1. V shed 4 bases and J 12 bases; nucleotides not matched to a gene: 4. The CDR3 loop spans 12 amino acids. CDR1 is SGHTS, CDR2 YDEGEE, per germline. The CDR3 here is CASSEGQGMQFF. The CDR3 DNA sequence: TGTGCCAGCAGCGAGGGACAGGGGATGCAGTTCTTC.

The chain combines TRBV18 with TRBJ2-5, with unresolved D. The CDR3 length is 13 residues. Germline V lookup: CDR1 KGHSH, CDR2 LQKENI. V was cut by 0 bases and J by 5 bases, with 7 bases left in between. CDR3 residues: CASSPPGFETQYF. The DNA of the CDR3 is TGTGCCAGCTCACCACCGGGGTTTGAGACCCAGTACTTC.

CDR3 loop: CASSQGYLSGRGEQYF. CDR3 in DNA: TGCGCCAGCAGCCAAGGGTACCTTAGCGGGAGAGGGGAGCAGTACTTC. The chain recombines TRBV4-3 with TRBJ2-7, with TRBD2 matching over 9 bases. Trimming removed 1 base from V and 7 bases from J; junction bases left unmatched: 11. This CDR3 spans 16 amino acids. Germline loops: CDR1 LGHNA, CDR2 YSLEER.

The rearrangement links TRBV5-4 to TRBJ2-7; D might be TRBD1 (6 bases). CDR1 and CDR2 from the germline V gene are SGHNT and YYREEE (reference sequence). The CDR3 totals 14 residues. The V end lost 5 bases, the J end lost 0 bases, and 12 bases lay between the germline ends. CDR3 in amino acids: CASRRDTSSYEQYF. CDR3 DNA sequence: TGTGCCAGCAGGAGGGACACTAGCTCCTACGAGCAGTACTTC.

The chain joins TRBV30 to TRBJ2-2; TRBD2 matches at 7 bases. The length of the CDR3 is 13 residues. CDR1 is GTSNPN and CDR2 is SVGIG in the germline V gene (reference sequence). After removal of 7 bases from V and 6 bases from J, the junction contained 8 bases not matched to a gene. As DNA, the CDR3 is TGTGCCTTCACCATGGCGGGAGCCGGGGAGCTGTTTTTT. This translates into CAFTMAGAGELFF.

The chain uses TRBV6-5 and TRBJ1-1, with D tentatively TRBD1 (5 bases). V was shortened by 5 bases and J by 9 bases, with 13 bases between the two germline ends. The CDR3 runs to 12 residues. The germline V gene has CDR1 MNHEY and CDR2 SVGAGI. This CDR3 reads CASSPRGAKAFF. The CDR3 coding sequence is TGTGCCAGCAGTCCTAGGGGAGCAAAAGCTTTCTTT.

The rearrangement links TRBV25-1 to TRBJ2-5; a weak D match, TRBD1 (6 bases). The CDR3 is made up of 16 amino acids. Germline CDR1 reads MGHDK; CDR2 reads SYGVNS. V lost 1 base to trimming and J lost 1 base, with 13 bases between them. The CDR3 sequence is CASSESARGSQETQYF. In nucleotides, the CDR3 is TGTGCCAGCAGTGAATCGGCCAGGGGCTCCCAAGAGACCCAGTACTTC.